The rows below give T cell receptor beta chains drawn from one sample of a study of cytomegalovirus exposure and HLA in healthy donors. TCRdb's copy holds only in-frame clones and misses some; the assay was immunoSEQ multiplex PCR. Here the sample spans 95,000 to 110,000 clones, approximately 66% being singletons. Sequencing input: PBMCs. These receptors all come from a woman aged 45-65 years in good health and CMV-seronegative. Each CDR3 is given with its conserved first and last residue. A D gene is named only where the DNA matches it firmly. The size of a clone is reported for some rows only, either as once, few or many, or as a class for expanded clones.

clone_size j_call v_call d_call cdr3_nt cdr3_aa
few TRBJ1-4 TRBV10-2 TRBD1 TGCGCCAGCAGCGGCCAGACAGGGGGAGAGGAAAAACTGTTTTTT CASSGQTGGEEKLFF
NA TRBJ2-3 TRBV2 NA TGTGCCAGTTCAGTACGAATTAGCACAGATACGCAGTATTTT CASSVRISTDTQYF
NA TRBJ1-3 TRBV11-2 TRBD1 TGTGCCAGCAGCTTTACAGGGGACGGAAACACCATATATTTT CASSFTGDGNTIYF
NA TRBJ2-1 TRBV29-1 TRBD1 TGCAGCGTTGTGGGACAGGGCCTATCCTACAATGAGCAGTTCTTC CSVVGQGLSYNEQFF
once TRBJ2-3 TRBV5-1 NA TGCGCCAGCAGCCCGAGACAGACCACAGATACGCAGTATTTT CASSPRQTTDTQYF
few TRBJ2-3 TRBV29-1 TRBD1 TGCAGCGTAGCCGGGGACAGCAAAGGGGGCACAGATACGCAGTATTTT CSVAGDSKGGTDTQYF
NA TRBJ2-3 TRBV10-1 TRBD2 TGCGCCAGCAGATCCGGGACTAGCGGCACAGATACGCAGTATTTT CASRSGTSGTDTQYF
once TRBJ1-1 TRBV12-5 NA TGTGCTAGGAGAAGCCGGGACACGATAAACACTGAAGCTTTCTTT CARRSRDTINTEAFF
NA TRBJ1-5 TRBV15 NA TGTGCCACCAGCAGCCCCAGGCCTTATAGCAATCAGCCCCAGCATTTT CATSSPRPYSNQPQHF
few TRBJ1-4 TRBV19 TRBD1 TGTGCCAGTAGACAATGGCGGACAGGGAGTTCAAATGAAAAACTGTTTTTT CASRQWRTGSSNEKLFF
NA TRBJ1-1 TRBV27 NA TGTGCCAGCAGTTCAGGACAGCCCGGGAACACTGAAGCTTTCTTT CASSSGQPGNTEAFF
once TRBJ1-1 TRBV19 NA TGTGCCAGTACCGCGATCGGGGGGGCCACTGAAGCTTTCTTT CASTAIGGATEAFF
NA TRBJ1-5 TRBV5-1 NA TGCGCCAGCAGCCCGAACGACGGAGATCAGCCCCAGCATTTT CASSPNDGDQPQHF
NA TRBJ1-6 TRBV7-2 NA TGTGCCAGCAGCTTCCTACAGGCCCTCCAGTCACCCCTCCACTTT CASSFLQALQSPLHF
few TRBJ2-2 TRBV15 NA TGTGCCACCAGCAGATCGAGGGGGACCGGGGAGCTGTTTTTT CATSRSRGTGELFF
NA TRBJ2-7 TRBV5-4 TRBD2 TGTGCCAGCAGCCCTCTAGCGGGGGGCTCATGGGAGCAGTACTTC CASSPLAGGSWEQYF
NA TRBJ1-6 TRBV6-5 TRBD1 TGTGCCAGCAGTAGACAGGGGGATAATTCACCCCTCCACTTT CASSRQGDNSPLHF
once TRBJ1-5 TRBV30 TRBD1 TGTGCCTGGACGGTGGGACAGGGGAGTAATCAGCCCCAGCATTTT CAWTVGQGSNQPQHF
NA TRBJ2-5 TRBV28 TRBD2 TGTGCCAGCACCCATACTAGCGGGAGGGTTGAGACCCAGTACTTC CASTHTSGRVETQYF
NA TRBJ1-2 TRBV6-6 NA TGTGCCAGCGCAGCCCTCGGACTAGACTATGGCTACACCTTC CASAALGLDYGYTF
few TRBJ2-1 TRBV29-1 TRBD2 TGCAGCGTTGGCGGGAGCGCCTACAATGAGCAGTTCTTC CSVGGSAYNEQFF
NA TRBJ2-3 TRBV27 NA TGTGCCAGCAGTTTATCACCAGCGGTGATTACAGATACGCAGTATTTT CASSLSPAVITDTQYF
once TRBJ2-2 TRBV29-1 TRBD2 TGCAGCGTTTCGGGGCGGGGGGCCGGGGAGCTGTTTTTT CSVSGRGAGELFF
NA TRBJ2-1 TRBV7-9 NA TGTGCCAGCAGCTTACATCAACTAAAAGACAATGAGCAGTTCTTC CASSLHQLKDNEQFF
NA TRBJ1-3 TRBV7-2 TRBD1 TGTGCCAGCAGCAGACGGACAGGTTCCATCCTCTCTGGAAACACCATATATTTT CASSRRTGSILSGNTIYF
NA TRBJ2-3 TRBV18 TRBD1 TGTGCCAGCTCACCACCGGGACAGTCATACACAGATACGCAGTATTTT CASSPPGQSYTDTQYF
once TRBJ2-7 TRBV19 TRBD1 TGTGCCAGTAGAGCGGGGACAGGGGGCCTATACGAGCAGTACTTC CASRAGTGGLYEQYF
NA TRBJ2-1 TRBV5-1 NA TGCGCCAGCAGCCCCGAGGACTCAACGGGGCAGTTCTTC CASSPEDSTGQFF
NA TRBJ1-2 TRBV2 TRBD1 TGTGCCAGCAACCGCCGGGACAGGGGGCTCGCAGGCTATGGCTACACCTTC CASNRRDRGLAGYGYTF
NA TRBJ2-3 TRBV27 TRBD2 TGTGCCAGCAGTTCCGGGGGGGCTCGAGATACGCAGTATTTT CASSSGGARDTQYF
NA TRBJ1-4 TRBV5-1 NA TGCGCCAGCAGCTTGGTGGGGGGAGCTGAAAAACTGTTTTTT CASSLVGGAEKLFF
NA TRBJ2-1 TRBV7-8 NA TGTGCCAGCGGCGGTATGGTGGGCTCCTACAATGAGCAGTTCTTC CASGGMVGSYNEQFF
NA TRBJ2-7 TRBV6-6 TRBD2 TGTGCCAGCAGTTACTCGGAACTAGCGGACGGTGGGCAGTACTTC CASSYSELADGGQYF
NA TRBJ2-5 TRBV2 TRBD2 TGTGCCAGCTCGGGACTAGCGGGTTGGTTGGGAGAGACCCAGTACTTC CASSGLAGWLGETQYF
NA TRBJ2-1 TRBV11-3 NA TGTGCCAGCAGCCCCCGGTTGTGGGAGGCGAATGAGCAGTTCTTC CASSPRLWEANEQFF
NA TRBJ2-7 TRBV5-1 NA TGCGCCAGCAGCCCTACTAGTGACTCGTACTACGAGCAGTACTTC CASSPTSDSYYEQYF
NA TRBJ1-1 TRBV28 NA TGTGCCAGCAGCCCCCGGGGGTACGGGGACACTGAAGCTTTCTTT CASSPRGYGDTEAFF
NA TRBJ2-3 TRBV7-2 NA TGTGCCAGCAGCTTAGAGCGGAGGGTACCCAGCACAGATACGCAGTATTTT CASSLERRVPSTDTQYF
NA TRBJ2-4 TRBV5-1 TRBD2 TGCGCCAGCAGCTTGGAATCGGGAGGTAACATTCAGTACTTC CASSLESGGNIQYF
NA TRBJ1-5 TRBV19 TRBD1 TGTGCCAGTAGTATCGACAGGGGGCATCAGCCCCAGCATTTT CASSIDRGHQPQHF
NA TRBJ2-5 TRBV29-1 TRBD2 TGCAGCGTTGGGCAGCGGGGGGTCCAAGAGACCCAGTACTTC CSVGQRGVQETQYF
NA TRBJ2-2 TRBV2 NA TGTGCCAGCGGCAGGGGCAAGAACACCGGGGAGCTGTTTTTT CASGRGKNTGELFF
NA TRBJ2-7 TRBV27 NA TGTGCCAGCAGTTTTACCCCGGTTCGCGAGCAGTACTTC CASSFTPVREQYF
NA TRBJ1-2 TRBV5-1 NA TGCGCCAGCAGCTTACAGGGAGAGCGGGGCTACACCTTC CASSLQGERGYTF
few TRBJ2-3 TRBV6-1 NA TGTGCCAGCAGACTAGCATCAGATACGCAGTATTTT CASRLASDTQYF
NA TRBJ2-7 TRBV10-1 NA TGCGCCAGCAATGAGGATCCCTCGAGCTACGAGCAGTACTTC CASNEDPSSYEQYF
NA TRBJ2-7 TRBV5-1 NA TGCGCCAGCAAACAGAATGAGTACGAGCAGTACTTC CASKQNEYEQYF
NA TRBJ2-1 TRBV10-3 TRBD2 TGTGCCATCAGCGACCCACTAGCGGGAGGGTCCAATGAGCAGTTCTTC CAISDPLAGGSNEQFF
few TRBJ1-2 TRBV30 TRBD1 TGTGCCTGGGCCTCCGGGACAGGGGATGATGGCTACACCTTC CAWASGTGDDGYTF
NA TRBJ2-7 TRBV11-2 TRBD2 TGTGCCAGCAGCTTACTTTTTAGCGGGCTCTCCTACGAGCAGTACTTC CASSLLFSGLSYEQYF